The rows below give T cell receptor beta chains drawn from one sample of a study of OX40 agonist ivuxolimab in advanced cancers. TCRdb's copy holds only in-frame clones and misses some; the assay was immunoSEQ multiplex PCR. The table records some 25,000 clones, around 85% of them present only once. The sequencing used CD4+ or CD8+ T cells sorted from blood, collected in a trial of the OX40 agonist ivuxolimab. Every receptor here comes from an adult with an advanced solid tumor such as melanoma, head and neck, liver or kidney cancer. The CDR3 runs from the conserved cysteine through the conserved F or W. The D gene is left open where the match is weak. Clone size is not always given. Where it is, it says once, few, many or a class for expanded clones.

length,size,D,J,V,CDR3,DNA
16,-,TRBD1,TRBJ2-1,TRBV14,CASSDSGQGSRDEQFF,TGTGCCAGCAGTGATTCAGGACAGGGCTCCCGGGATGAGCAGTTCTTC
16,-,-,TRBJ1-1,TRBV21-1,CASSRNLATLRTEAFF,TGTGCCAGCAGCAGAAACTTAGCTACACTTCGCACTGAAGCTTTCTTT
12,-,-,TRBJ1-2,TRBV29-1,CSVEGREDGYTF,TGCAGCGTTGAGGGGAGGGAGGATGGCTACACCTTC
15,-,TRBD1,TRBJ2-7,TRBV9,CASSAGQTSSYEQYF,TGTGCCAGCAGCGCGGGACAGACCAGCTCCTACGAGCAGTACTTC
15,-,-,TRBJ2-7,TRBV7-6,CASSSNPVNLYEQYF,TGTGCCAGCAGCTCCAACCCGGTCAACCTCTACGAGCAGTACTTC
14,-,-,TRBJ1-1,TRBV7-9,CVSTFVGQNTEAFF,TGTGTCAGCACGTTCGTAGGACAGAACACTGAAGCTTTCTTT
13,-,TRBD1,TRBJ1-2,TRBV2,CASLNRGGSGYTF,TGTGCCAGCCTCAACAGGGGCGGAAGTGGCTACACCTTC
14,-,-,TRBJ1-1,TRBV5-5,CASSPGQGYTEAFF,TGTGCCAGCAGCCCCGGGCAGGGGTACACTGAAGCTTTCTTT
20,-,TRBD1,TRBJ1-1,TRBV30,CAWSPPAPGQGGEMNTEAFF,TGTGCCTGGAGTCCTCCCGCGCCGGGACAGGGAGGTGAGATGAACACTGAAGCTTTCTTT
13,-,TRBD2,TRBJ2-7,TRBV7-8,CASRGPSGSEQYF,TGTGCCAGCAGGGGGCCTAGCGGGAGTGAGCAGTACTTC
13,-,-,TRBJ2-1,TRBV13,CASSLGMAGEQFF,TGTGCCAGCAGCTTAGGAATGGCAGGTGAGCAGTTCTTC
15,-,TRBD2,TRBJ2-7,TRBV10-3,CAIMGSGSNSYEQYF,TGTGCCATCATGGGTAGCGGGAGTAACTCCTACGAGCAGTACTTC
15,once,-,TRBJ1-4,TRBV9,CASSVELGGNEKLFF,TGTGCCAGCAGCGTAGAGTTAGGGGGAAATGAAAAACTGTTTTTT
14,-,TRBD1,TRBJ1-2,TRBV18,CASSPTGVNYGYTF,TGTGCCAGCTCACCGACAGGGGTTAACTATGGCTACACCTTC